The T cell receptor (beta chain) described here comes from a study of chemoradiotherapy in HPV16-positive cancers. At the level of the study: Two HPV16-positive patients' cells yielded candidate HPV-specific clones and common motifs. Findings of the study overall: For HPV16-positive patients, expanding HPV-responsive T cells associated with longer recurrence-free survival. Candidate HPV-specific clones and E7-related TCR motifs grew in tumor during treatment.

The repertoire was sequenced with immunoSEQ multiplex PCR; TCRdb's copy has only in-frame clones and lacks some. The table lists approximately 9,000 clones, 80% to 85% of them singletons, with around 2.8% in the top ten. V was trimmed by 5 bases and J by 5 bases, leaving 15 bases between them. The CDR3 extends over 14 amino acids. Looked up from germline, CDR1 is SGHAT and CDR2 is FQNNGV. Notes on this clone: The target antigen is unknown.

Samples were taken several times over chemoradiotherapy. The rearrangement links TRBV11-2 to TRBJ2-5; the D gene is possibly TRBD2 (5 bases). The sample consisted of blood, taken from a patient who underwent chemoradiotherapy. The clonotype was recovered from a human donor with HPV-associated anogenital cancer. This CDR3 reads CASSLQGRGETQYF. The CDR3 nucleotides are TGTGCCAGCAGCCTTCAAGGGCGAGGGGAGACCCAGTACTTC.